These 31 T cell receptor beta chains share one sample of origin, sequenced in a study of T cell responses to AZD1222 COVID-19 vaccine. TCRdb keeps only in-frame clones here, not all; method: immunoSEQ multiplex PCR. The sample yields over 100,000 clones, around 86% seen once. The material sequenced was peripheral blood, taken on day 0 of AZD1222 vaccination. These receptors were collected from an adult in good health.

The J gene is TRBJ2-1, the V gene TRBV29-1, with 8 bases lining up with TRBD2. The CDR3 runs to 12 residues. Losses at the gene ends were 4 bases for V and 8 bases for J; bases not matched to a gene: 4. CDR1 is SQVTM and CDR2 is ANQGSEA in the germline V gene. CDR3 sequence reads: CSVGSGVDEQFF. The CDR3 nucleotides read TGCAGCGTTGGTAGCGGGGTGGATGAGCAGTTCTTC.

The genes are TRBV27 and TRBJ2-7, with TRBD2 identical over 8 bases. This CDR3 comprises 13 residues. Trimming removed 7 bases from V and 4 bases from J; junction bases left unmatched: 6. Germline loops: CDR1 MNHEY, CDR2 SMNVEV (reference sequence). Written as DNA, the CDR3 is TGTGCCAGCAACGGGAGGGGCAGGTACGAGCAGTACTTC. It encodes CASNGRGRYEQYF.

The chain couples TRBV2 to TRBJ1-1, with a possible D match to TRBD1 (6 bases). CDR3 length equals 12 residues. With 5 bases removed from V and 11 bases from J, the gap between germline ends came to 15 bases. Germline values: CDR1 SNHLY, CDR2 FYNNEI. The CDR3 is CASSWKGERAFF. The CDR3 DNA is TGTGCCAGCAGTTGGAAGGGGGAGAGGGCTTTCTTT. Full variable domain (rest looked up from reference TRBV2 and TRBJ1-1): EPEVTQTPSHQVTQMGQEVILRCVPISNHLYFYWYRQILGQKVEFLVSFYNNEISEKSEIFDDQFSVERPDGSNFTLKIRSTKLEDSAMYFCASSWKGERAFFGQGTRLTVV.

A single count supports this clone. The V call is TRBV9, the J call TRBJ2-7; 10 bases match TRBD1. The ends lost 0 bases at V and 2 bases at J; junction bases unmatched: 2. The germline gives CDR1 SGDLS, CDR2 YYNGEE. This CDR3 region has 15 residues. The CDR3 nucleotides are TGTGCCAGCAGCGTAGGGGGACAGGGGACCTACGAGCAGTACTTC. The encoded protein is CASSVGGQGTYEQYF.

The rearrangement uses TRBV3-1 (or the pseudogene TRBV3-2) and TRBJ2-7; no firm D call. The ends were cut back, 0 bases at V and 6 bases at J, with 15 bases in the middle. CDR3 length equals 15 residues. Germline lookup yields CDR1 LGHDT and CDR2 YNNKEL (reference sequence). The CDR3 loop is CASSQDFTVLSEQYF. CDR3 nucleotide sequence: TGTGCCAGCAGCCAAGATTTTACGGTGCTAAGCGAGCAGTACTTC.

V is TRBV5-1 and J is TRBJ2-3, with TRBD2 matching over 7 bases. V was clipped by 0 bases and J by 1 base; unmatched bases: 5. Germline V gene data show CDR1 as SGHRS and CDR2 as YFSETQ. The CDR3 contains 16 residues. The CDR3 protein is CASSLGPAGGTDTQYF. The CDR3 coding sequence is TGCGCCAGCAGCTTGGGTCCGGCGGGGGGCACAGATACGCAGTATTTT.

The table lists this clone with a few counts. The chain links TRBV29-1 to TRBJ1-2, with D maybe TRBD1 (5 bases). The V end was cut by 5 bases, the J end by 8 bases, with 15 bases between. Per germline, CDR1 SQVTM and CDR2 ANQGSEA. This CDR3 is 12 amino acids long. CDR3: CSVRRAAEGYTF. The CDR3 DNA reads as TGCAGCGTTCGCAGGGCGGCGGAGGGCTACACCTTC.

J is TRBJ2-2 and V is TRBV11-2; 13 bases align to TRBD2. The CDR3 spans 16 residues. Germline V gene sequence: CDR1 SGHAT, CDR2 FQNNGV. J lost 4 bases, V lost 5 bases, and 4 bases had no gene match. This CDR3 is CASSHGLAGVTGELFF. In nucleotides, the CDR3 is TGTGCCAGCAGCCACGGACTAGCGGGAGTCACCGGGGAGCTGTTTTTT. Drawing the rest from reference TRBV11-2 and TRBJ2-2, the complete variable domain is EAGVAQSPRYKIIEKRQSVAFWCNPISGHATLYWYQQILGQGPKLLIQFQNNGVVDDSQLPKDRFSAERLKGVDSTLKIQPAKLEDSAVYLCASSHGLAGVTGELFFGEGSRLTVL.

The sample holds a few counts of this clone. This chain connects TRBV5-1 to TRBJ1-1; 8 bases map to TRBD1. Trimming cost V 6 bases and J 4 bases; bases outside gene matches: 8. Germline CDR1 and CDR2: SGHRS and YFSETQ. The CDR3 loop spans 14 amino acids. The CDR3 loop is CASTLTGAGTEAFF. The DNA of the CDR3 is TGCGCCAGCACCCTGACAGGGGCGGGCACTGAAGCTTTCTTT.

The chain uses TRBV29-1 and TRBJ2-1; possibly TRBD1 for D (5 bases). The V gene's germline CDR1 is SQVTM and CDR2 ANQGSEA. This CDR3 spans 10 amino acids. V was shortened by 7 bases and J by 5 bases, with 6 bases between the two germline ends. The CDR3 region has the DNA TGCAGCGGACAGAACAATGAGCAGTTCTTC. Protein product: CSGQNNEQFF.

V and J are TRBV19 and TRBJ1-6, with 10 positions matching TRBD1. The CDR3 consists of 17 residues. The germline gives CDR1 LNHDA, CDR2 SQIVND (reference sequence). V trimming: 3 bases; J trimming: 7 bases; junction bases outside the gene matches: 9. Here the CDR3 reads CASSILFSGQGNSPLHF. CDR3 sequence (DNA): TGTGCCAGTAGTATCCTATTTTCGGGACAGGGGAATTCACCCCTCCACTTT.

This clone was found a few times. The sample holds other DNA sequences that translate to the same CDR3. V gene TRBV5-1 combines with J gene TRBJ1-1, with TRBD1 as a possible D gene (5 bases). In germline, CDR1 is SGHRS, CDR2 YFSETQ. This CDR3 region has 14 residues. The V end lost 0 bases, the J end lost 5 bases, and 11 bases lay between the germline ends. Written as DNA, the CDR3 is TGCGCCAGCAGCTTGGGGGGCAAAGGTACTGAAGCTTTCTTT. Protein: CASSLGGKGTEAFF.

V is TRBV5-6 and J is TRBJ2-5; tentatively, D is TRBD1 (5 bases). V was trimmed by 0 bases and J by 0 bases, leaving 9 bases between them. CDR1 and CDR2 from the germline V gene are SGHDT and YYEEEE. The CDR3 covers 15 residues. The DNA for the CDR3 is TGTGCCAGCAGCTTGGATGGGGCTCACCAAGAGACCCAGTACTTC. Residues: CASSLDGAHQETQYF. The full variable domain, rest sourced from reference TRBV5-6 and TRBJ2-5, is DAGVTQSPTHLIKTRGQQVTLRCSPKSGHDTVSWYQQALGQGPQFIFQYYEEEERQRGNFPDRFSGHQFPNYSSELNVNALLLGDSALYLCASSLDGAHQETQYFGPGTRLLVL.

The CDR3 is CATSRGGSGHNQPQHF. The CDR3 coding sequence is TGTGCCACCAGCAGAGGGGGTTCGGGGCACAATCAGCCCCAGCATTTT. V is TRBV15 and J is TRBJ1-5; maybe TRBD1 (5 bases). The CDR3 runs 16 residues. CDR1 is LNHNV, CDR2 YYDKDF, per germline (reference sequence). V shed 1 base and J shed 3 bases, with 13 bases lying between them.

The chain carries TRBV28 and TRBJ2-3, with D possibly being TRBD2 (5 bases). From germline, CDR1 is MDHEN and CDR2 SYDVKM. V was clipped by 5 bases and J by 10 bases, with 16 bases between them. The CDR3 has 13 amino acids. The CDR3 DNA is TGTGCCAGCAGTCCCCGGACTCTTGTGGCGCAGTATTTT. Translating gives CASSPRTLVAQYF.

The J gene is TRBJ1-2, the V gene TRBV7-9; unclear D gene. The CDR3 is 14 amino acids. V lost 4 bases and J 2 bases, leaving 11 bases between the germline ends. Germline values: CDR1 SEHNR, CDR2 FQNEAQ (reference sequence). The CDR3 sequence: CASSSLWRNYGYTF. The CDR3 DNA reads TGTGCCAGCAGCTCACTTTGGAGGAACTATGGCTACACCTTC.

V gene TRBV28 combines with J gene TRBJ2-3; D unresolved. CDR1 and CDR2 from the germline V gene are MDHEN and SYDVKM. The CDR3 is 14 residues long. The V and J ends lost 3 bases and 1 base respectively, with 8 bases between them. CDR3 DNA: TGTGCCAGCAGTTTTGAAAGTCGCACAGATACGCAGTATTTT. It is translated as CASSFESRTDTQYF.

Turning to this clone: One end of the junction does not line up with germline, which may come from a read error. The genes are TRBV28 and TRBJ2-1; the D is unclear. CDR1 and CDR2 (germline): MDHEN, SYDVKM. This CDR3 has 13 amino acids. Here the CDR3 DNA reads TGTGCCAGCAGTTTAGTTCTACCAAATGTTATGGTCTTC. Translating it yields CASSLVLPNVMVF.

The chain joins TRBV6-2 or TRBV6-3 to TRBJ2-7; 7 positions match TRBD1. V shed 1 base, J shed 2 bases, and the junction held 8 bases outside the gene matches. CDR1 and CDR2 (germline): MNHEY, SVGEGT. The length of the CDR3 is 16 residues. The CDR3 DNA follows: TGTGCCAGCAGTTACTACATTACAGGGGTGGCCTACGAGCAGTACTTC. It specifies CASSYYITGVAYEQYF.

To note about this clone: Other nucleotide sequences from this sample produce the same CDR3. The CDR3 coding sequence is TGCAGCGTTGGGGAGGGTTCCCTGAACACTGAAGCTTTCTTT. As protein: CSVGEGSLNTEAFF. The chain links TRBV29-1 to TRBJ1-1, with unresolved D. Trimming cost V 4 bases and J 0 bases, with 12 bases left between them. The CDR3 extends over 14 amino acids. The germline V gene has CDR1 SQVTM and CDR2 ANQGSEA. The entire variable domain, with the rest obtained from reference TRBV29-1 and TRBJ1-1, is as follows: SAVISQKPSRDICQRGTSLTIQCQVDSQVTMMFWYRQQPGQSLTLIATANQGSEATYESGFVIDKFPISRPNLTFSTLTVSNMSPEDSSIYLCSVGEGSLNTEAFFGQGTRLTVV.

This clone has a handful of counts. The genes are TRBV25-1 and TRBJ2-7, with 8 bases matching TRBD1. This CDR3 region has 15 residues. Germline loops: CDR1 MGHDK, CDR2 SYGVNS. Trimming took 1 base from V and 6 from J; bases not matched to a gene: 8. The CDR3 nucleotides are TGTGCCAGCAGTGAATCTCGCAGGGGGCTGGCCGAGCAGTACTTC. Translation: CASSESRRGLAEQYF.

Regarding this clone: The sample carries other DNA sequences with the same CDR3. This chain links TRBV2 with TRBJ2-7; D is ambiguous. The CDR3 is 10 residues long. V was trimmed by 3 bases and J by 3 bases, leaving 0 bases between them. CDR1 and CDR2 (germline): SNHLY, FYNNEI. CDR3 protein: CASSDYEQYF. The CDR3 region has the DNA TGTGCCAGCAGTGACTACGAGCAGTACTTC.

The count of this clone is one. CDR3 in amino acids: CASSKTGTGVDTEAFF. The CDR3 DNA sequence: TGCGCCAGCAGCAAGACCGGGACAGGGGTCGACACTGAAGCTTTCTTT. The chain has TRBV5-1 and TRBJ1-1, with 10 bases that match TRBD1. The CDR3 is made up of 16 amino acids. V dropped 4 bases and J dropped 3; count of bases not matched to a gene: 9. Germline-derived CDR1 and CDR2 are SGHRS and YFSETQ.

The chain couples TRBV6-2 or TRBV6-3 to TRBJ2-5, with D perhaps matching TRBD1 or TRBD2 (5 bases each). The CDR3 extends over 15 amino acids. Trimming stripped 6 bases from V and 0 bases from J, with 14 bases between. Germline CDR1 reads MNHEY; CDR2 reads SVGEGT. The CDR3 bases are TGTGCCAGCAGCACAGGTGGAGGATACCAAGAGACCCAGTACTTC. Translated, it gives CASSTGGGYQETQYF.

The V call is TRBV6-5, the J call TRBJ2-7; TRBD2 matches at 7 bases. Unmatched junction bases numbered 4, after V lost 0 bases and J lost 5 bases. CDR3 length equals 14 residues. Germline V lookup: CDR1 MNHEY, CDR2 SVGAGI. CDR3 sequence reads: CASSYSSGKDEQYF. The CDR3 DNA sequence: TGTGCCAGCAGTTACTCCAGCGGGAAAGACGAGCAGTACTTC.

The chain employs TRBV11-2 and TRBJ2-5; D gene unclear. This CDR3 comprises 13 residues. In germline, CDR1 is SGHAT, CDR2 FQNNGV. Trimming cost V 1 base and J 5 bases, with 8 bases left between them. For the CDR3, the DNA is TGTGCCAGCAGCTTAGTACTTCGGGAGACCCAGTACTTC. As protein: CASSLVLRETQYF.

The V and J genes are TRBV4-3 and TRBJ1-3, with D uncertain. Germline V gene sequence: CDR1 LGHNA, CDR2 YSLEER. Between the trimmed V and J ends, which lost 0 bases and 4 bases, there was a span of 10 bases. This CDR3 has 15 residues. DNA of the CDR3: TGCGCCAGCAGCCAAGACCCGGGAGTGGGAAACACCATATATTTT. This encodes CASSQDPGVGNTIYF.

The rearrangement joins TRBV28 to TRBJ1-4; TRBD1 aligns across 7 bases. This CDR3 region has 13 residues. CDR1 and CDR2 (germline): MDHEN, SYDVKM. The junction had 6 bases not matched to a gene; V was cut back by 7 bases and J by 7 bases. The CDR3 loop is CASNRDRREKLFF. In DNA form, the CDR3 reads TGTGCCAGCAACCGGGACAGACGTGAAAAACTGTTTTTT.

This clone was seen once. The V gene is TRBV11-1, the J gene TRBJ2-5; no clear D gene. V dropped 8 bases and J dropped 7 bases, with 14 bases sitting between them. CDR1 and CDR2 from the germline V gene are SGHAT and FQDESV (reference sequence). The CDR3 has 12 amino acids. The CDR3 bases are TGTGCCAGCTTGAAGGCAGATGGGACCCAGTACTTC. Translating it yields CASLKADGTQYF.

This clone occurred once. The chain is built from TRBV27 and TRBJ1-4; D uncertain. Germline V gene sequence: CDR1 MNHEY, CDR2 SMNVEV (reference sequence). V was clipped by 8 bases and J by 2 bases, with 18 bases between them. The CDR3 spans 16 residues. This CDR3 reads CASQPLGIGTNEKLFF. Written as DNA, the CDR3 is TGTGCCAGCCAGCCTCTGGGTATCGGTACTAATGAAAAACTGTTTTTT.

The V call is TRBV30, the J call TRBJ1-5, with D possibly TRBD1 on 6 matching bases. Germline values: CDR1 GTSNPN, CDR2 SVGIG (reference sequence). The CDR3 is made up of 13 amino acids. V dropped 5 bases and J dropped 4 bases, with 12 bases sitting between them. CDR3 residues: CAWAKGGNQPQHF. DNA for the CDR3: TGTGCCTGGGCTAAGGGGGGGAATCAGCCCCAGCATTTT.